The 7 T cell receptor beta chains presented below share a single source sample, sequenced in a study of molecular identifiers for immune sequencing clone quantification. TCRdb ran MiXCR on the PCR reads and lists one entry per CDR3 protein. This table has roughly 71,000 distinct CDR3 sequences, roughly 20% appearing once. Sequencing input: naive CD8+ T cells from blood, with Jurkat cell RNA spiked in. The subset is: FACS-sorted CD8+CD4-CCR7+CD45RA+ naive T cells. These receptors were obtained from a human donor in good health. Some libraries in this study had Jurkat cell RNA spiked in.

V gene TRBV11-2 combines with J gene TRBJ2-2; 12 nucleotides align to TRBD2. There are 15 residues in the CDR3. Per the germline V gene, CDR1 is SGHAT and CDR2 is FQNNGV. After removal of 7 bases from V and 10 bases from J, the junction contained 10 bases not matched to a gene. The CDR3 sequence is CASTLLAGGVEELFF. CDR3 coding DNA: TGTGCCAGCACCCTACTAGCGGGAGGTGTCGAGGAGCTGTTTTTT.

This clonotype appeared many times. The chain uses TRBV29-1 and TRBJ1-1, with D uncertain. The ends were cut back, 5 bases at V and 1 base at J, with 11 bases in the middle. The CDR3 spans 13 residues. Germline V gene sequence: CDR1 SQVTM, CDR2 ANQGSEA. The CDR3 sequence: CSVTVTRNTEAFF. CDR3 sequence (DNA): TGCAGCGTTACAGTAACTCGGAACACTGAAGCTTTCTTT. The variable domain in full, completed from reference TRBV29-1 and TRBJ1-1, reads SAVISQKPSRDICQRGTSLTIQCQVDSQVTMMFWYRQQPGQSLTLIATANQGSEATYESGFVIDKFPISRPNLTFSTLTVSNMSPEDSSIYLCSVTVTRNTEAFFGQGTRLTVV.

This clonotype was observed at least ten times. The CDR3 is CASSSAQGTDTQYF. The CDR3 nucleotides are TGCGCCAGCAGCAGCGCTCAGGGGACAGATACGCAGTATTTT. The J gene is TRBJ2-3, the V gene TRBV5-1; maybe TRBD1 (6 bases). The germline V gene has CDR1 SGHRS and CDR2 YFSETQ. Trimming left V 4 bases short and J 3 bases short, with 12 bases between. The CDR3 is 14 residues long.

This rearrangement joins TRBV27 to TRBJ2-5, with 8 bases lining up with TRBD2. The CDR3 has 15 amino acids. The germline V gene encodes CDR1 MNHEY and CDR2 SMNVEV (reference sequence). Losses at the gene ends were 3 bases for V and 4 bases for J; bases not matched to a gene: 7. CDR3 DNA sequence: TGTGCCAGCAGTTTTGCGGGAGGCGGGGGAGAGACCCAGTACTTC. Translating it yields CASSFAGGGGETQYF.

This clonotype was observed many times. A junction boundary mismatches the germline segment, possibly from a read error. In nucleotides, the CDR3 is TGTGCCACGAGCAGCAGACTAGCGGTGAACACCGGGGAGCTGTTTTTT. Its translation is CATSSRLAVNTGELFF. The chain has TRBV15 and TRBJ2-2; the match to TRBD2 covers 9 bases. CDR3 length: 16 amino acids. Germline V gene lookup returns CDR1 LNHNV and CDR2 YYDKDF (reference sequence).

This clonotype was found many times. The chain couples TRBV28 to TRBJ2-5; D is unresolved. The CDR3 is made up of 14 amino acids. Germline V gene lookup returns CDR1 MDHEN and CDR2 SYDVKM. The V and J ends lost 3 bases and 1 base respectively, with 9 bases between them. In DNA form, the CDR3 reads TGTGCCAGCAGTTTTAGACCTACCCAAGAGACCCAGTACTTC. Amino acid sequence: CASSFRPTQETQYF. Drawing the rest from reference TRBV28 and TRBJ2-5, the complete variable domain is DVKVTQSSRYLVKRTGEKVFLECVQDMDHENMFWYRQDPGLGLRLIYFSYDVKMKEKGDIPEGYSVSREKKERFSLILESASTNQTSMYLCASSFRPTQETQYFGPGTRLLVL.

As regards this clonotype: A much larger clone differs from this one at a single base, so this may be a read error. CDR3 sequence (DNA): TGTGCCAGCCGGGCACTAGCGGGAGTCCATGAGCAGTTCTTC. It is translated as CASRALAGVHEQFF. The chain links TRBV27 to TRBJ2-1, with 11 bases identical to TRBD2. Trimming removed 8 bases from V and 8 bases from J; junction bases left unmatched: 8. Germline V gives CDR1 MNHEY, CDR2 SMNVEV (reference sequence). This CDR3 is 14 amino acids long.